This paragraph reports one T cell receptor beta chain. The diagnostic basis comprised clinical symptoms, serum thyroxine and TRAb, thyroid ultrasound and orbital computed tomography. This record comes from a study of T cells in Graves' hyperthyroidism and ophthalmopathy. CDR3 size: 14 residues. Germline V gene lookup returns CDR1 MNHEY and CDR2 SVGAGI. After removal of 2 bases from V and 9 bases from J, the junction contained 9 bases not matched to a gene. TCR beta CDR3 regions were amplified from RNA. TCR CDR3 underwent first-round RT-PCR with the HTBI primer set. One entry per CDR3 protein results from TCRdb running MiXCR on the multiplex PCR reads. This table holds fewer than 300,000 distinct CDR3 sequences, 25% to 30% found once.

This chain connects TRBV6-5 to TRBJ2-5; 7 positions match TRBD2. Sequencing was carried out using blood. This receptor was obtained from a man aged 40-55 years with Graves' hyperthyroidism that later progressed to Graves' ophthalmopathy. CDR3 sequence (DNA): TGTGCCAGCAGTTACGGGTGGGGGGGTCAGGCCCAGTACTTC. Protein: CASSYGWGGQAQYF.